The 7 T cell receptor beta chains below all came from one sample that was sequenced in a study of blood T cells in healthy people across ages. For the second PCR, which ran for about 6 to 12 cycles, a sample-barcoded 5' primer and a J-beta primer mix were used. One entry per CDR3 protein results from TCRdb running MiXCR on the 5' RACE reads. The sample yields roughly 1,000,000 distinct CDR3 sequences, about 25% seen once. This sample was shared with a second study, whose subject was T cells of mothers and their children.

The sequenced sample consisted of blood. The receptors were gathered from a girl aged 2 to 10 in good health.

The CDR3 DNA sequence: TGTGCCAGCAGGGGACAGACGAGCACCGGGGAGCTGTTTTTT. Translation gives CASRGQTSTGELFF. This chain joins TRBV21-1 and TRBJ2-2; no check of the table's D call, TRBD1, against the DNA was made. TRBV21-1 is described as a pseudogene. This CDR3 comprises 14 residues.

This chain joins TRBV6-5 and TRBJ2-5; 12 bases agree with TRBD2. V lost 1 base and J lost 5; bases outside the gene matches: 8. The germline gives CDR1 MNHEY, CDR2 SVGAGI. The CDR3 contains 17 residues. CDR3 region: CASSYYLAGGPGETQYF. In nucleotides, the CDR3 is TGTGCCAGCAGTTACTACCTAGCGGGAGGGCCAGGGGAGACCCAGTACTTC.

The V and J genes are TRBV4-2 and TRBJ2-7; no reliable D call. Germline V lookup: CDR1 LGHNA, CDR2 YNFKEQ. CDR3 length: 14 amino acids. V was clipped by 4 bases and J by 5 bases, with 15 bases between them. In nucleotides, the CDR3 is TGTGCCAGCAGCCGAGTAGGATCTGGTGACGAGCAGTACTTC. It translates to CASSRVGSGDEQYF.

The chain has TRBV29-1 and TRBJ2-4, with D perhaps matching TRBD1 (5 bases). Germline V lookup: CDR1 SQVTM, CDR2 ANQGSEA. Trimming took 4 bases from V and 9 from J, leaving 13 bases between them. This CDR3 has 12 residues. The CDR3 sequence is CSVVERGFIQYF. CDR3 DNA: TGCAGCGTTGTAGAAAGGGGCTTCATTCAGTACTTC.

The rearrangement joins TRBV29-1 to TRBJ1-4, with 7 bases that match TRBD1. Per germline, CDR1 SQVTM and CDR2 ANQGSEA. This CDR3 is 13 amino acids long. V lost 7 bases to trimming and J lost 8 bases; unmatched junction nucleotides: 10. CDR3 loop: CSARTGIEEKLFF. The CDR3 DNA is TGCAGCGCGCGGACAGGAATAGAGGAAAAACTGTTTTTT. Full variable domain (missing parts from reference TRBV29-1 and TRBJ1-4): SAVISQKPSRDICQRGTSLTIQCQVDSQVTMMFWYRQQPGQSLTLIATANQGSEATYESGFVIDKFPISRPNLTFSTLTVSNMSPEDSSIYLCSARTGIEEKLFFGSGTQLSVL.

This clonotype was counted a few times. The V and J genes are TRBV4-1 and TRBJ1-4, with unresolved D. Per germline, CDR1 MGHRA and CDR2 YSYEKL. With 0 bases removed from V and 3 bases from J, the gap between germline ends came to 11 bases. The CDR3 runs 16 residues. This CDR3 reads CASSQEWFTSNEKLFF. Here the CDR3 DNA reads TGCGCCAGCAGCCAAGAGTGGTTCACGTCTAATGAAAAACTGTTTTTT.

The sample holds a few counts of this clonotype. This chain joins TRBV4-2 and TRBJ1-4; 12 bases are a match to TRBD1. Germline CDR1 is LGHNA and CDR2 is YNFKEQ. Trimming removed 8 bases from V and 7 bases from J; junction bases left unmatched: 5. The CDR3 extends over 14 amino acids. CDR3 region: CASGGQGAPEKLFF. The CDR3 DNA sequence: TGTGCCAGCGGGGGACAGGGGGCGCCTGAAAAACTGTTTTTT.